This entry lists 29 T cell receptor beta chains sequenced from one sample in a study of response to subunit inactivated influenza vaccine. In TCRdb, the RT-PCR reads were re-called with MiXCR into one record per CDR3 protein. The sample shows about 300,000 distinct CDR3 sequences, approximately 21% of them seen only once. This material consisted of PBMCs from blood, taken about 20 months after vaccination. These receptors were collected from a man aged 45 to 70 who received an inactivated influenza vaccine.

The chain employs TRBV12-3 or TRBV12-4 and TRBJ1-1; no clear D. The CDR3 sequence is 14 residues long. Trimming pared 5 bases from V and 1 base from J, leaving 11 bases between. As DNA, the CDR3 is TGTGCCAGCAGTCCGTCGGGTGAGAACACTGAAGCTTTCTTT. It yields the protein CASSPSGENTEAFF.

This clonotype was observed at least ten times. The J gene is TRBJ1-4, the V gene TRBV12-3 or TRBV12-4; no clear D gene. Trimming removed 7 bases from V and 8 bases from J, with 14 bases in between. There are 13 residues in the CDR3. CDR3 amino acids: CASIIAGGEKLFF. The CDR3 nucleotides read TGTGCCAGCATCATAGCTGGCGGGGAAAAACTGTTTTTT.

The CDR3 sequence: CASSTTPKNLPQHF. In DNA form, the CDR3 reads TGTGCCAGCAGCACAACCCCCAAGAATCTCCCCCAGCATTTT. This chain links TRBV12-3 or TRBV12-4 with TRBJ1-5; D remains ambiguous. The CDR3 loop spans 14 amino acids. V dropped 6 bases and J dropped 10 bases, with 19 bases sitting between them.

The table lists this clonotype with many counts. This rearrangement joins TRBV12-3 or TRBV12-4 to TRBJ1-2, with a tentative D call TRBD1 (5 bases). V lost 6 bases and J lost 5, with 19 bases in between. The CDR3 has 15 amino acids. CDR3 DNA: TGTGCCAGCAGCCCCCAAACCCCACCAGGGTATGGCTACACCTTC. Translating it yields CASSPQTPPGYGYTF.

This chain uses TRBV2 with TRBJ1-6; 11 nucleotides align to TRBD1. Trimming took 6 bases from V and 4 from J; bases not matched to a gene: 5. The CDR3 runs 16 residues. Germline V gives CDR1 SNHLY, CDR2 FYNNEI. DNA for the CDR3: TGTGCCAGCAGGATAGGACAGGGGGCTTATAATTCACCCCTCCACTTT. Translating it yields CASRIGQGAYNSPLHF.

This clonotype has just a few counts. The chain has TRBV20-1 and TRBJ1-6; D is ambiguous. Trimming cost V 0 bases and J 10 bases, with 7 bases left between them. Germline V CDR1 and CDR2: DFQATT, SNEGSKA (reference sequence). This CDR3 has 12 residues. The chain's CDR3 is CSARDRGSPLHF. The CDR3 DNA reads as TGCAGTGCTAGAGACAGAGGATCACCCCTCCACTTT.

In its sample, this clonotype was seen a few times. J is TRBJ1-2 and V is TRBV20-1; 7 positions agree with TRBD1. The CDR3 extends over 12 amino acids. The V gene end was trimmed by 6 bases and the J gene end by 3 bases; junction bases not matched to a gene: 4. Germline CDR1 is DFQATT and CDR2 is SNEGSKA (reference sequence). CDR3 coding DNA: TGCAGTGCGGACAGGCTCGACTATGGCTACACCTTC. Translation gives CSADRLDYGYTF.

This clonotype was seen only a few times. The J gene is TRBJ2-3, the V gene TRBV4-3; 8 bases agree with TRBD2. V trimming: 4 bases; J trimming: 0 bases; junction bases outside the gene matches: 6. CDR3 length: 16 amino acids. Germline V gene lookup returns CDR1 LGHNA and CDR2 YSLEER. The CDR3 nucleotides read TGCGCCAGCAGCCCTACTAGCGGACCTAGCACAGATACGCAGTATTTT. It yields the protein CASSPTSGPSTDTQYF.

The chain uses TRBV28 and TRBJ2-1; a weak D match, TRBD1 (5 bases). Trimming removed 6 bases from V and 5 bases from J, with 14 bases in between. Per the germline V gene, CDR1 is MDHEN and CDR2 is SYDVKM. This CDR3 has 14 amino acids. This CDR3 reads CASSPVGPDNEQFF. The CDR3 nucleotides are TGTGCCAGCAGCCCCGTGGGGCCCGACAATGAGCAGTTCTTC.

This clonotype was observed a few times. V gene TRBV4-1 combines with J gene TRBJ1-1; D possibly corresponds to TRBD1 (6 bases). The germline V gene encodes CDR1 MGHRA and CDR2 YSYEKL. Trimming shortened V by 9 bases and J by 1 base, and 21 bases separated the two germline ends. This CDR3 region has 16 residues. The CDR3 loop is CARTPGAREENTEAFF. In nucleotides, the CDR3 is TGCGCCAGAACCCCAGGGGCCCGTGAGGAGAACACTGAAGCTTTCTTT.

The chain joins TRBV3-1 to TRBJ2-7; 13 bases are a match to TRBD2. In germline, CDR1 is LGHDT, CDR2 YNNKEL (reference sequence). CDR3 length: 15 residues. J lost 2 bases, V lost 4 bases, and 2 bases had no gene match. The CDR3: CASSPTSGGAYEQYF. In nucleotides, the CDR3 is TGTGCCAGCAGCCCCACTAGCGGGGGGGCCTACGAGCAGTACTTC.

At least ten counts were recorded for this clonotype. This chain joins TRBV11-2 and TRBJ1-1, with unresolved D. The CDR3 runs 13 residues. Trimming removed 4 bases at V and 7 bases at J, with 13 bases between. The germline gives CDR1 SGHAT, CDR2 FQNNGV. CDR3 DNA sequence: TGTGCCAGCAGCTCACTCAGGACGGGTGAAGCTTTCTTT. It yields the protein CASSSLRTGEAFF.

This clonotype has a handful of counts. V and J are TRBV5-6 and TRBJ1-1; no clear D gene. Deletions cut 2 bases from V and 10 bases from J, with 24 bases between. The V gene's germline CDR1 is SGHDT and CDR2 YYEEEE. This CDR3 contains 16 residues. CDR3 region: CASSFEGGTLLSVAFF. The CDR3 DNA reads TGTGCCAGCAGCTTTGAAGGTGGAACGCTTCTATCTGTAGCTTTCTTT.

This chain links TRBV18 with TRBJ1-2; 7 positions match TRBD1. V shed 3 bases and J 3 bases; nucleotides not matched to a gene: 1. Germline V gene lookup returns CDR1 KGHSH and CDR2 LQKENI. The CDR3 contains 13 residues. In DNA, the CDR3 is TGTGCCAGCTCACCGGGACAGCACTATGGCTACACCTTC. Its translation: CASSPGQHYGYTF.

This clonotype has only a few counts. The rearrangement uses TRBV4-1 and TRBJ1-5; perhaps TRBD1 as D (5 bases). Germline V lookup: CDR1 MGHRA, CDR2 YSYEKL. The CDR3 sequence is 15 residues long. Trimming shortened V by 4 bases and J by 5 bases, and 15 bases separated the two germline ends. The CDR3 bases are TGCGCCAGCAGCCGGCAGGGCCTCGATGATCAGCCCCAGCATTTT. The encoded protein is CASSRQGLDDQPQHF.

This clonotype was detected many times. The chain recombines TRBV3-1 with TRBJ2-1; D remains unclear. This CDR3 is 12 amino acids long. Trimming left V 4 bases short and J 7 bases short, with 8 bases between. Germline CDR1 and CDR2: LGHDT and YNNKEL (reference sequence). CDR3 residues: CASSRLDNEQFF. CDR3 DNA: TGTGCCAGCAGCCGCCTGGATAATGAGCAGTTCTTC.

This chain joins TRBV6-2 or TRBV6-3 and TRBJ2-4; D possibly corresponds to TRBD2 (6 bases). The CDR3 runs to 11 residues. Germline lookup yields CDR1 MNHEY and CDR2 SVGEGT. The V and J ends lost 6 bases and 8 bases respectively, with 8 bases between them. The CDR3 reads CASRGGDIQYF. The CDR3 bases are TGTGCCAGCAGGGGGGGAGACATTCAGTACTTC.

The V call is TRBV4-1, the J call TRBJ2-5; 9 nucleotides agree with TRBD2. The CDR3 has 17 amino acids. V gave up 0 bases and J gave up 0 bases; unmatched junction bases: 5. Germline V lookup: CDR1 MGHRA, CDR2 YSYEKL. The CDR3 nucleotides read TGCGCCAGCAGCCAAGATCCCAGCGGGGGGTACCAAGAGACCCAGTACTTC. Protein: CASSQDPSGGYQETQYF.

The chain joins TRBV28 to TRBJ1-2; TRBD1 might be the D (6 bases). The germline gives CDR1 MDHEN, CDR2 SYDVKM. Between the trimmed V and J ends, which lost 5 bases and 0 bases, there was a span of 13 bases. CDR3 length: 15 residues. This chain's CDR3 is CASSRWGASNYGYTF. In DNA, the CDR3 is TGTGCCAGCAGTCGGTGGGGGGCCTCTAACTATGGCTACACCTTC.

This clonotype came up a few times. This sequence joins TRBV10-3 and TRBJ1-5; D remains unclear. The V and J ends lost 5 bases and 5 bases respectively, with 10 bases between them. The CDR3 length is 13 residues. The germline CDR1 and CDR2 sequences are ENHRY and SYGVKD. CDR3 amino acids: CAISKDTDQPQHF. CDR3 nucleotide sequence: TGTGCCATCAGTAAAGACACTGATCAGCCCCAGCATTTT.

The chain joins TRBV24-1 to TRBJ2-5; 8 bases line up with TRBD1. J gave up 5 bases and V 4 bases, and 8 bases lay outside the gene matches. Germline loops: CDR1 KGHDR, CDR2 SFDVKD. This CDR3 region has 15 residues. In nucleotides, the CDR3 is TGTGCCACCAGTGACCACCGGACAGGGTCGGAGACCCAGTACTTC. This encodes CATSDHRTGSETQYF.

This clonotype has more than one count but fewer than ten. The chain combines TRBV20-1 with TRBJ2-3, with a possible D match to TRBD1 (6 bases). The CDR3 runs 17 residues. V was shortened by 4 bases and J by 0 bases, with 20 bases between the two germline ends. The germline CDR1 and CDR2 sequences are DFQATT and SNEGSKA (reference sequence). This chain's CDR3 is CSAIPTTGKGSTDTQYF. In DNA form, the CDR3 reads TGCAGTGCTATCCCAACCACAGGGAAGGGAAGCACAGATACGCAGTATTTT.

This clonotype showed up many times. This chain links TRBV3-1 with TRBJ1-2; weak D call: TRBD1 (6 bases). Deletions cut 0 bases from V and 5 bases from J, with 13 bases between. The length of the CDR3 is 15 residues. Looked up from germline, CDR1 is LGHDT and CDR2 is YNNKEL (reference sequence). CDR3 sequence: CASSQDNRARYGYTF. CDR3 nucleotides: TGTGCCAGCAGCCAAGATAACAGGGCGAGATATGGCTACACCTTC. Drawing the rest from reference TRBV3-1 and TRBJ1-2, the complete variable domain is DTAVSQTPKYLVTQMGNDKSIKCEQNLGHDTMYWYKQDSKKFLKIMFSYNNKELIINETVPNRFSPKSPDKAHLNLHINSLELGDSAVYFCASSQDNRARYGYTFGSGTRLTVV.

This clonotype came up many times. CDR3 in DNA: TGTGCCAGCAGCTTAGCAGGGGAGACCCAGTACTTC. It codes for CASSLAGETQYF. This sequence joins TRBV7-8 and TRBJ2-5, with D uncertain. V gave up 0 bases and J gave up 5 bases, with 4 bases separating them. This CDR3 contains 12 residues. The V gene's germline CDR1 is SGHVS and CDR2 FQNEAQ.

CDR3 in DNA: TGTGCCAGCAGCTTAGATTTCTTTGCGGGGTCTGGAAACACCATATATTTT. Its translation: CASSLDFFAGSGNTIYF. V gene TRBV11-2 combines with J gene TRBJ1-3; D is unresolved. The CDR3 has 17 amino acids. The germline V gene has CDR1 SGHAT and CDR2 FQNNGV. V was trimmed by 0 bases and J by 1 base, leaving 13 bases between them.

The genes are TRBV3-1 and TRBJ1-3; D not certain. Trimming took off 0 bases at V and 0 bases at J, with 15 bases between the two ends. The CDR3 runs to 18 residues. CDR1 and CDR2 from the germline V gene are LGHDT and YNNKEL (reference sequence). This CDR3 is CASSQDQSQPISGNTIYF. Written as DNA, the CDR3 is TGTGCCAGCAGCCAAGATCAGTCCCAGCCTATCTCTGGAAACACCATATATTTT.

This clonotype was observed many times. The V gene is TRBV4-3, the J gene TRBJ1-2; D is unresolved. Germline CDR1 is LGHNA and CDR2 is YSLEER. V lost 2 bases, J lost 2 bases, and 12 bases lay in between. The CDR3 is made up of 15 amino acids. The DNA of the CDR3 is TGCGCCAGCAGCCAAACCACCCAACAGAACTATGGCTACACCTTC. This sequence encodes CASSQTTQQNYGYTF.

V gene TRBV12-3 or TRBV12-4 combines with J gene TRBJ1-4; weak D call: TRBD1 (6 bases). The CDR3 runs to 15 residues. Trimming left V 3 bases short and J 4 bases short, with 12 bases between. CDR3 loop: CASSFGGRNNEKLFF. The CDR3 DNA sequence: TGTGCCAGCAGTTTTGGGGGGCGCAATAATGAAAAACTGTTTTTT.

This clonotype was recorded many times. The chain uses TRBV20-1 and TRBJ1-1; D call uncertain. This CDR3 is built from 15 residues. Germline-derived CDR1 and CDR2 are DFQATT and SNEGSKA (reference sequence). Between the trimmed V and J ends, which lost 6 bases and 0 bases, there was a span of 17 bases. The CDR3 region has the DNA TGCAGTGCCAAGACATACCGTAGTATGAACACTGAAGCTTTCTTT. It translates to CSAKTYRSMNTEAFF.